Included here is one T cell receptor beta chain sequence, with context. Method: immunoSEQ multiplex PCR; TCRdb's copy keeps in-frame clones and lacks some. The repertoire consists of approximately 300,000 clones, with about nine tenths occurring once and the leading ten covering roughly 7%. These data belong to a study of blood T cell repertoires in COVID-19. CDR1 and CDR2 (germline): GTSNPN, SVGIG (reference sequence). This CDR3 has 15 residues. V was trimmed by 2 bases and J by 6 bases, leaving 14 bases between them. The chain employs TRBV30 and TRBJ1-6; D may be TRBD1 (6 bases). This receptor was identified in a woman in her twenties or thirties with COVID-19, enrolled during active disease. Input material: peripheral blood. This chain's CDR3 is CAWSTAGTINSPLHF. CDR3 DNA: TGTGCCTGGAGTACCGCCGGGACAATTAATTCACCCCTCCACTTT.